This TCR beta chain was identified during a study of CD8+CD57+ T cells in acquired aplastic anemia (dated by TCRdb to 2017 to 2018). Regarding the complete study: On average, sorted CD4+ and CD8+ cells yielded 3.2 ug of extracted DNA, with a range of roughly 0.17 to 30 ug. A CD8+CD57+ expansion meant a frequency higher than the mean frequency seen in healthy subjects.

Patients chosen for sequencing had shown expansion of CD8+CD57+ cells by flow cytometry. Severe acquired aplastic anemia was diagnosed in all patients according to International Study of Aplastic Anemia and Agranulocytosis and Camitta criteria. At the time blood was sampled, none of the patients had received any therapy. TCR repertoires of sorted CD4+ and CD8+ blood T cells from severe aplastic anemia patients and healthy subjects were deep-sequenced in the study. Patients were enrolled under clinicaltrials.gov protocols 00001620, 01623167, 00001397, 00071045, 00081523 and 00961064 in the USA. Ficoll-Paque density gradient centrifugation was used to isolate peripheral blood mononuclear cells. CD4+ and CD8+ T cells were sorted by FACS or magnetic beads before DNA extraction. Genomic DNA served as template for TCR beta VDJ combination and CDR3 sequence profiling. TCR repertoire sequencing was run on an Illumina HiSeq 2000. As for the authors' bioinformatics: Repertoires were assessed using TRBV/TRBJ rearrangement plots, CDR3 size and DJ length profiles, and Simpson's diversity index. The most abundant DNA sequence in the deep sequencing data was defined as the immunodominant clone. CDR3 amino acid sequences were screened for sharing across subjects and were compared with published repertoires and the VDJdb database. TCRdb cleaned the public reads at Q25 with fastp, built clones with MiXCR and kept in-frame beta chains. Every CDR3 protein is listed once, alongside the most common genes and DNA of its rows. These V and J calls originate from TCRdb's pipeline instead of the authors' own analysis. Within this sample are 160,000 or so distinct CDR3 sequences, with roughly 48% of them counted one time only. The ten largest make up 2.5% to 3.5% of the sample.

Points the paper makes about the study in general: About 30 CD8+ CDR3 sequences were found to be shared between patients and controls, but these sequences appeared to be highly expressed in patients and within the immunodominant clones of the patients. Patients and healthy controls showed no significant difference in CD8+ Simpson's diversity (P=0.060).

This clonotype came up many times. What antigen it recognizes has not been identified. Base-call qualities are not available, and no considerably larger clone is one nucleotide away. The CDR3, cysteine through phenylalanine, is 15 amino acids long. Here the CDR3 DNA is all that survives: 45 bases in frame from base 1. V was cut back by 0 bases and J by 3 bases, leaving a gap of 7 bases between them. The germline V gene (reference sequence) provides CDR1 SGHKS and CDR2 YYEKEE. The sample was sorted CD4+, CD8+, or CD8+CD57+ T cells (not recorded which) from PBMCs. The TCR originated in a human donor with aplastic anemia. The receptor chain draws on TRBV5-5 and TRBJ1-6; the D gene is not confidently resolved. The CDR3 reads as follows: CASSLAASYNSPLHF. The DNA sequence reads TGTGCCAGCAGCTTGGCGGCGAGCTATAATTCACCCCTCCACTTT. Reference TRBV5-5 and TRBJ1-6 proteins supply the regions before and after the CDR3; the full variable domain is: DAGVTQSPTHLIKTRGQQVTLRCSPISGHKSVSWYQQVLGQGPQFIFQYYEKEERGRGNFPDRFSARQFPNYSSELNVNALLLGDSALYLCASSLAASYNSPLHFGNGTRLTVT.